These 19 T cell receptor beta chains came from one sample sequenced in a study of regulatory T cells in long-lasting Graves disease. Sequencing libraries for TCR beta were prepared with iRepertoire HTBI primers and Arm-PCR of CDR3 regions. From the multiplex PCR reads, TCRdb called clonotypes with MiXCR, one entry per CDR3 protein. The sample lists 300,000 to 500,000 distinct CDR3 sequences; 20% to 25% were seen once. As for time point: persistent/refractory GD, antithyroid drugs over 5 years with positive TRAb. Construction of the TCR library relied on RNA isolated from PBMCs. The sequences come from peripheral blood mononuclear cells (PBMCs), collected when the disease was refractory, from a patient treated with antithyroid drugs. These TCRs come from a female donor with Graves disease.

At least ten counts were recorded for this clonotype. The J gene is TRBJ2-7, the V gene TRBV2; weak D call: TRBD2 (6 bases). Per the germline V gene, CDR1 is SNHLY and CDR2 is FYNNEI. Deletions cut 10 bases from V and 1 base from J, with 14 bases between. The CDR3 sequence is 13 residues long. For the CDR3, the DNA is TGTGCCACTACACGGGACTTATCCTACGAGCAGTACTTC. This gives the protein CATTRDLSYEQYF.

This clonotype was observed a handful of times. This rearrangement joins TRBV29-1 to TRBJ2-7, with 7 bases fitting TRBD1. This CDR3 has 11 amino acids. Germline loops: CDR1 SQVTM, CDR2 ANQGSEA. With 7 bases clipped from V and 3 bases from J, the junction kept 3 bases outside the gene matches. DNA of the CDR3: TGCAGCGCGGGACAGAACTACGAGCAGTACTTC. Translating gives CSAGQNYEQYF.

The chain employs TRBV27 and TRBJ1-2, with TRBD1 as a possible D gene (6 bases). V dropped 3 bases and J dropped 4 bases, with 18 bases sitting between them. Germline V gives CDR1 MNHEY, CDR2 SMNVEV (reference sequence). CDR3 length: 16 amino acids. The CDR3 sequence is CASSLVPRTEIYGYTF. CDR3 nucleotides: TGTGCCAGCAGTTTGGTTCCCCGGACAGAGATCTATGGCTACACCTTC.

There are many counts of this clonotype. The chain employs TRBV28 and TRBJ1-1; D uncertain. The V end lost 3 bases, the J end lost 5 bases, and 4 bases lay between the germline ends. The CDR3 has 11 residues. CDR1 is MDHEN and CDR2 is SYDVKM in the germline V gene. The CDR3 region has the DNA TGTGCCAGCAGTTTTTTTACTGAAGCTTTCTTT. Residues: CASSFFTEAFF.

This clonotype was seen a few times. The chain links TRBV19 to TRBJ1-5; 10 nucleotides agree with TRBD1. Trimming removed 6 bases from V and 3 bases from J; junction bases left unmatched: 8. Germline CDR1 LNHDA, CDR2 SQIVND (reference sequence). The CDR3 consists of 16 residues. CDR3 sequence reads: CASRNTGTGVNQPQHF. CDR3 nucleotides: TGTGCCAGTAGGAACACCGGGACAGGGGTCAATCAGCCCCAGCATTTT. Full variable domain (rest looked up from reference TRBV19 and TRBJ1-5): DGGITQSPKYLFRKEGQNVTLSCEQNLNHDAMYWYRQDPGQGLRLIYYSQIVNDFQKGDIAEGYSVSREKKESFPLTVTSAQKNPTAFYLCASRNTGTGVNQPQHFGDGTRLSIL.

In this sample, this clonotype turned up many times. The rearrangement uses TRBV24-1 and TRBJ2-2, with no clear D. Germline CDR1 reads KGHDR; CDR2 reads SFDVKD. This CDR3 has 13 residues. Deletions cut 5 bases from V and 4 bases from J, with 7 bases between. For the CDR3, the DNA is TGTGCCACCAGTGCCTTTAGCACCGGGGAGCTGTTTTTT. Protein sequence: CATSAFSTGELFF.

The chain's CDR3 is CASSPPGGGSTEAFF. The CDR3 DNA is TGTGCCAGCTCACCACCTGGGGGGGGGAGCACTGAAGCTTTCTTT. V and J are TRBV18 and TRBJ1-1; D may be TRBD1 (5 bases). Trimming left V 0 bases short and J 4 bases short, with 12 bases between. CDR3 length equals 15 residues. CDR1 and CDR2 from the germline V gene are KGHSH and LQKENI. Full variable domain (rest looked up from reference TRBV18 and TRBJ1-1): NAGVMQNPRHLVRRRGQEARLRCSPMKGHSHVYWYRQLPEEGLKFMVYLQKENIIDESGMPKERFSAEFPKEGPSILRIQQVVRGDSAAYFCASSPPGGGSTEAFFGQGTRLTVV.

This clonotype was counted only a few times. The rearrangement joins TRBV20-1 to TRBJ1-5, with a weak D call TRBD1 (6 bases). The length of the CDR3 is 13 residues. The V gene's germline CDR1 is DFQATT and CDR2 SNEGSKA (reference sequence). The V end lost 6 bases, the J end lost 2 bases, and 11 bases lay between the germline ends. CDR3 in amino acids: CSAGEGGNQPQHF. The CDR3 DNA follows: TGCAGTGCCGGGGAGGGGGGCAATCAGCCCCAGCATTTT.

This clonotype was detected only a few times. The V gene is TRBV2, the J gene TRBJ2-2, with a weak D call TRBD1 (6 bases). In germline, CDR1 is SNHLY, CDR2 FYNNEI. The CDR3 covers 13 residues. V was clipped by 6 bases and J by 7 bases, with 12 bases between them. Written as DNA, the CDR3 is TGTGCCAGCAGCCCCACAGGGTTCGGGGAGCTGTTTTTT. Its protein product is CASSPTGFGELFF.

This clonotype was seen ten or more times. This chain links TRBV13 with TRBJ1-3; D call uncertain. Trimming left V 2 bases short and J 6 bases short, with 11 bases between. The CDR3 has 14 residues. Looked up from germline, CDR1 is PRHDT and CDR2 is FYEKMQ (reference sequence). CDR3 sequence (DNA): TGTGCCAGCAGCTTATACCAGGAAGCAAACACCATATATTTT. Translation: CASSLYQEANTIYF. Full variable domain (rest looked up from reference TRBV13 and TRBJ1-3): AAGVIQSPRHLIKEKRETATLKCYPIPRHDTVYWYQQGPGQDPQFLISFYEKMQSDKGSIPDRFSAQQFSDYHSELNMSSLELGDSALYFCASSLYQEANTIYFGEGSWLTVV.

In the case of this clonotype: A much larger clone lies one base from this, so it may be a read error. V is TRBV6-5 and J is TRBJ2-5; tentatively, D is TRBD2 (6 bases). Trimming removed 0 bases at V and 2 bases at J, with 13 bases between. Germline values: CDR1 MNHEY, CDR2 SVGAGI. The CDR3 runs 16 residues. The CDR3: CASSYSDGGPQETQYF. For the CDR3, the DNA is TGTGCCAGCAGTTACTCTGACGGGGGTCCGCAAGAGACCCAGTACTTC.

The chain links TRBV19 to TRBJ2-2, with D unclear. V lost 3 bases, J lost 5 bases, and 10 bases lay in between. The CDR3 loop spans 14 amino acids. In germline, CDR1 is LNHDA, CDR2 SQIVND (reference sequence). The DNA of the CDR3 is TGTGCCAGTAGTATGTTGGAAGCGACCGGGGAGCTGTTTTTT. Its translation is CASSMLEATGELFF.

The CDR3 loop reads CASSLAPASYGYTF. The CDR3 DNA is TGTGCCAGCAGCTTAGCCCCGGCTTCCTATGGCTACACCTTC. The J gene is TRBJ1-2, the V gene TRBV7-2; D gene uncertain. This CDR3 has 14 amino acids. The V and J ends lost 0 bases and 4 bases respectively, with 9 bases between them. Germline V lookup: CDR1 SGHTA, CDR2 FQGNSA.

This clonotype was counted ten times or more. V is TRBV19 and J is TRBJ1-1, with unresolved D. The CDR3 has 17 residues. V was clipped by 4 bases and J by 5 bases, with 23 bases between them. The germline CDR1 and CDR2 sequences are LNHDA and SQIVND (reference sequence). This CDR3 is CASSTQWRAGIDTEAFF. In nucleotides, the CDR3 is TGTGCCAGTAGTACTCAATGGAGGGCAGGCATTGATACTGAAGCTTTCTTT.

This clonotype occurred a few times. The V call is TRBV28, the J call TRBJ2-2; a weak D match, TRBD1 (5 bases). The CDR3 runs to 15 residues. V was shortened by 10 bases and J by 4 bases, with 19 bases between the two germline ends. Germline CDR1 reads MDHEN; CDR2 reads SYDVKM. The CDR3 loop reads CATRTWVSGTGELFF. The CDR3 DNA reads TGTGCCACCAGGACATGGGTATCAGGCACCGGGGAGCTGTTTTTT.

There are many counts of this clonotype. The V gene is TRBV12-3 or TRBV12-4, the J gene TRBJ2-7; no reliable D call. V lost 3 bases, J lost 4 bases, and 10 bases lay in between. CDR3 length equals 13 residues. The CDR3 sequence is CASSFAGDYEQYF. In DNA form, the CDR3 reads TGTGCCAGCAGTTTCGCAGGAGATTACGAGCAGTACTTC.

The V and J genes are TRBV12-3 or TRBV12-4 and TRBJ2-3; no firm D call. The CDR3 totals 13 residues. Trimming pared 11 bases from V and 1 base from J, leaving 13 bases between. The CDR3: CAPRSPGTDTQYF. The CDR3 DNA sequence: TGTGCCCCCCGGTCCCCTGGCACAGATACGCAGTATTTT.

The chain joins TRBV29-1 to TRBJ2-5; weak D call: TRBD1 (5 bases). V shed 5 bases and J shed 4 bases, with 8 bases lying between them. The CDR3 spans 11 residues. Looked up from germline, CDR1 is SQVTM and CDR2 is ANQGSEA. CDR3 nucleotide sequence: TGCAGCGTTCCCCAGGGAGAGACCCAGTACTTC. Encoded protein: CSVPQGETQYF. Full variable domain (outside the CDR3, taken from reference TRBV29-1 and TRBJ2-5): SAVISQKPSRDICQRGTSLTIQCQVDSQVTMMFWYRQQPGQSLTLIATANQGSEATYESGFVIDKFPISRPNLTFSTLTVSNMSPEDSSIYLCSVPQGETQYFGPGTRLLVL.

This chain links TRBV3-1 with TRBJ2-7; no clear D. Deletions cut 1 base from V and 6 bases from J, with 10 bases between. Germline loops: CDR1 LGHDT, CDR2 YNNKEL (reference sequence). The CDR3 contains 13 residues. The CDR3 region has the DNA TGTGCCAGCAGCCAAGGCGGTTTCATCGAGCAGTACTTC. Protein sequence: CASSQGGFIEQYF.